This is a list of T cell receptor beta chains from one sample in a study of Ad26.COV2.S vaccination and SARS-CoV-2 variants. Assay used: immunoSEQ multiplex PCR; TCRdb lists only in-frame clones, some missing. The data hold roughly 420,000 clones, with 89% observed a single time. Source: peripheral blood, taken in a trial of Ad26.COV2.S vaccine versus placebo. These receptor sequences come from a person aged 18-60 years who received the Ad26.COV2.S COVID-19 vaccine or a placebo. Each CDR3 is given with its conserved first and last residue. D genes are given only for firm matches. The size of a clone is reported for some rows only, either as once, few or many, or as a class for expanded clones.

v_gene: TRBV5-1; abundance: -; d_gene: -; j_gene: TRBJ1-5; CDR3nt: TGCGCCAGCAGTGAGGGCGGGAGATATCAGCCCCAGCATTTT; CDR3aa: CASSEGGRYQPQHF
v_gene: TRBV21-1; abundance: -; d_gene: -; j_gene: TRBJ2-5; CDR3nt: TGTGCCAGCAGCAAATTTACCGGGCGGGGAGAGACCCAGTACTTC; CDR3aa: CASSKFTGRGETQYF
v_gene: TRBV5-1; abundance: -; d_gene: -; j_gene: TRBJ1-4; CDR3nt: TGCGCCAGCAGCTTGGACGGAATTAATGAAAAACTGTTTTTT; CDR3aa: CASSLDGINEKLFF
v_gene: TRBV5-1; abundance: few; d_gene: TRBD1; j_gene: TRBJ2-1; CDR3nt: TGCGCCAGCAGCCCACAACCCCGACAGGGCCCAAATGAGCAGTTCTTC; CDR3aa: CASSPQPRQGPNEQFF
v_gene: TRBV28; abundance: -; d_gene: TRBD1; j_gene: TRBJ1-4; CDR3nt: TGTGCCAGCAGTTTAAGTACAGGGGATGTGGATGAAAAACTGTTTTTT; CDR3aa: CASSLSTGDVDEKLFF
v_gene: TRBV15; abundance: -; d_gene: TRBD2; j_gene: TRBJ2-1; CDR3nt: TGTGCCACCAGCAGAGCCCGGCGGGAGGGGAATGAGCAGTTCTTC; CDR3aa: CATSRARREGNEQFF
v_gene: TRBV7-2; abundance: -; d_gene: -; j_gene: TRBJ1-2; CDR3nt: TGTGCCAGCAGCCAAGATGCTAACTATGGCTACACCTTC; CDR3aa: CASSQDANYGYTF
v_gene: TRBV7-8; abundance: -; d_gene: -; j_gene: TRBJ2-7; CDR3nt: TGTGCCAGCAGCGAAGCGGTCTACTACGAGCAGTACTTC; CDR3aa: CASSEAVYYEQYF
v_gene: TRBV9; abundance: -; d_gene: -; j_gene: TRBJ2-2; CDR3nt: TGTGCCAGCAACCAGCGGACGAACACCGGGGAGCTGTTTTTT; CDR3aa: CASNQRTNTGELFF
v_gene: TRBV23-1; abundance: -; d_gene: -; j_gene: TRBJ1-5; CDR3nt: TGCGCCAGCAGTCATATCAAATATAGCAATCAGCCCCAGCATTTT; CDR3aa: CASSHIKYSNQPQHF
v_gene: TRBV9; abundance: -; d_gene: -; j_gene: TRBJ1-2; CDR3nt: TGTGCCAGCAGCCCCATCCGGGGAGCCTATGGCTACACCTTC; CDR3aa: CASSPIRGAYGYTF
v_gene: TRBV9; abundance: -; d_gene: -; j_gene: TRBJ2-5; CDR3nt: TGTGCCAGCAGCGAGTTCGGGTCGGGAGAGACCCAGTACTTC; CDR3aa: CASSEFGSGETQYF
v_gene: TRBV5-5; abundance: -; d_gene: -; j_gene: TRBJ1-1; CDR3nt: TGTGCCAGCACCGTCAAGGACCTGAACACTGAAGCTTTCTTT; CDR3aa: CASTVKDLNTEAFF
v_gene: TRBV4-3; abundance: -; d_gene: -; j_gene: TRBJ2-3; CDR3nt: TGCGCCAGCAGCCAAGACTGGGCGACAGATACGCAGTATTTT; CDR3aa: CASSQDWATDTQYF
v_gene: TRBV6-4; abundance: -; d_gene: -; j_gene: TRBJ2-3; CDR3nt: TGTGCCAGCAGTGAATCGGGGAGAGATACGCAGTATTTT; CDR3aa: CASSESGRDTQYF
v_gene: TRBV19; abundance: -; d_gene: -; j_gene: TRBJ2-2; CDR3nt: TGTGCCAGTAGTATCTGGGGCCAGACAGTGACCGGGGAGCTGTTTTTT; CDR3aa: CASSIWGQTVTGELFF
v_gene: TRBV3-1/TRBV3-2; abundance: -; d_gene: -; j_gene: TRBJ2-2; CDR3nt: TGTGCCAGCAGCCCGAGGGGTTCGAACACCGGGGAGCTGTTTTTT; CDR3aa: CASSPRGSNTGELFF
v_gene: TRBV11-2; abundance: -; d_gene: TRBD1; j_gene: TRBJ2-2; CDR3nt: TGTGCCAGCAGCCCAACGCCCCGACAGGGTTTCACCGGGGAGCTGTTTTTT; CDR3aa: CASSPTPRQGFTGELFF
v_gene: TRBV29-1; abundance: -; d_gene: -; j_gene: TRBJ2-2; CDR3nt: TGCAGCGTTGAGGGGCCCGGGGAGCTGTTTTTT; CDR3aa: CSVEGPGELFF
v_gene: TRBV30; abundance: -; d_gene: -; j_gene: TRBJ1-6; CDR3nt: TGTGCCTGGAGTAACTGGGTCTATAATTCACCCCTCCACTTT; CDR3aa: CAWSNWVYNSPLHF
v_gene: TRBV6-2/TRBV6-3; abundance: -; d_gene: -; j_gene: TRBJ2-5; CDR3nt: TGTGCCAGCAGCAGCAGCTCCAGTCAAGAGACCCAGTACTTC; CDR3aa: CASSSSSSQETQYF
v_gene: TRBV18; abundance: -; d_gene: TRBD1; j_gene: TRBJ1-2; CDR3nt: TGTGCCAGCTCACGGGGGACAGGCTATGGCTACACCTTC; CDR3aa: CASSRGTGYGYTF
v_gene: TRBV5-1; abundance: -; d_gene: -; j_gene: TRBJ2-2; CDR3nt: TGCGCCAGCACACACAGAAAGACAGAGAACACCGGGGAGCTGTTTTTT; CDR3aa: CASTHRKTENTGELFF
v_gene: TRBV9; abundance: -; d_gene: TRBD2; j_gene: TRBJ2-5; CDR3nt: TGTGCCAGCAGCCCAGGGACTAGCGGGCCCCAAGGGGGGGAGACCCAGTACTTC; CDR3aa: CASSPGTSGPQGGETQYF
v_gene: TRBV5-4; abundance: -; d_gene: TRBD1; j_gene: TRBJ1-4; CDR3nt: TGTGCCAGCAGCTTAAACAGGGGGACAACTAATGAAAAACTGTTTTTT; CDR3aa: CASSLNRGTTNEKLFF
v_gene: TRBV7-2; abundance: -; d_gene: -; j_gene: TRBJ2-7; CDR3nt: TGTGCCAGCAGCTTAGACGGTGCAGGGACCGCCTACGAGCAGTACTTC; CDR3aa: CASSLDGAGTAYEQYF
v_gene: TRBV24-1; abundance: -; d_gene: -; j_gene: TRBJ2-6; CDR3nt: TGTGCCATTGCGGCCTCTGGGGCCAACGTCCTGACTTTC; CDR3aa: CAIAASGANVLTF
v_gene: TRBV2; abundance: -; d_gene: TRBD1; j_gene: TRBJ2-5; CDR3nt: TGTGCCAGCAGAGAAACAGGGGCTATGTACCAAGAGACCCAGTACTTC; CDR3aa: CASRETGAMYQETQYF
v_gene: TRBV7-2; abundance: -; d_gene: -; j_gene: TRBJ2-2; CDR3nt: TGTGCCAGCCGGGGGCTCTTTAGCGGTGGGGAGCTGTTTTTT; CDR3aa: CASRGLFSGGELFF
v_gene: TRBV9; abundance: -; d_gene: TRBD1; j_gene: TRBJ1-2; CDR3nt: TGTGCCAGCAGCGCCGGGACAGCGCATGGCTACACCTTC; CDR3aa: CASSAGTAHGYTF
v_gene: TRBV12-3/TRBV12-4; abundance: -; d_gene: -; j_gene: TRBJ2-5; CDR3nt: TGTGCCAGCAGTTTTTTGGAAGAGACCCAGTACTTC; CDR3aa: CASSFLEETQYF
v_gene: TRBV4-3; abundance: -; d_gene: -; j_gene: TRBJ2-5; CDR3nt: TGCGCCAGCAGCCCTTATTTCTGGTTACCCTTAGAGACCCAGTACTTC; CDR3aa: CASSPYFWLPLETQYF
v_gene: TRBV5-1; abundance: -; d_gene: TRBD2; j_gene: TRBJ2-5; CDR3nt: TGCGCCAGCAGCTCCCGACTAGCGGGAGGCTTGTACCAAGAGACCCAGTACTTC; CDR3aa: CASSSRLAGGLYQETQYF
v_gene: TRBV4-1; abundance: -; d_gene: -; j_gene: TRBJ1-2; CDR3nt: TGCGCCAGCAGCCCGAGGACAGTGGAACCCTATGGCTACACCTTC; CDR3aa: CASSPRTVEPYGYTF
v_gene: TRBV6-1; abundance: -; d_gene: -; j_gene: TRBJ2-5; CDR3nt: TGTGCCAGCAGTGAATCAGAGACCCAGTACTTC; CDR3aa: CASSESETQYF
v_gene: TRBV5-4; abundance: -; d_gene: -; j_gene: TRBJ1-5; CDR3nt: TGTGCCAGCAGCTTGGGCGGGGTTAGCAATCAGCCCCAGCATTTT; CDR3aa: CASSLGGVSNQPQHF
v_gene: TRBV30; abundance: -; d_gene: -; j_gene: TRBJ2-5; CDR3nt: TGTGCCTGGAGTTCGTATCAAGGCGGGATGGCGACCCAGTACTTC; CDR3aa: CAWSSYQGGMATQYF
v_gene: TRBV5-4; abundance: few; d_gene: TRBD1; j_gene: TRBJ1-1; CDR3nt: TGTGCCAGCAGCTGGGGACAGGGCCTATTGGGCGCTTTCTTT; CDR3aa: CASSWGQGLLGAFF
v_gene: TRBV7-9; abundance: -; d_gene: -; j_gene: TRBJ1-1; CDR3nt: TGTGCCAGCAGCTTAAGGCCAGTTGCCCAGAACACTGAAGCTTTCTTT; CDR3aa: CASSLRPVAQNTEAFF
v_gene: TRBV29-1; abundance: -; d_gene: -; j_gene: TRBJ1-3; CDR3nt: TGCAGCGTTGAAGATCAAAGCTCTGGAAACACCATATATTTT; CDR3aa: CSVEDQSSGNTIYF
v_gene: TRBV29-1; abundance: -; d_gene: -; j_gene: TRBJ2-3; CDR3nt: TGCAGCGTTGAAGCTAGGGGCACAGATACGCAGTATTTT; CDR3aa: CSVEARGTDTQYF
v_gene: TRBV27; abundance: few; d_gene: -; j_gene: TRBJ1-6; CDR3nt: TGTGCCAGCAGTTTATCGGCAGGGGCGCATTCACCCCTCCACTTT; CDR3aa: CASSLSAGAHSPLHF
v_gene: TRBV4-2; abundance: few; d_gene: -; j_gene: TRBJ1-2; CDR3nt: TGTGCCAGCAGCCAATCGCAGTATGGCTACACCTTC; CDR3aa: CASSQSQYGYTF
v_gene: TRBV3-1/TRBV3-2; abundance: -; d_gene: TRBD2; j_gene: TRBJ2-1; CDR3nt: TGTGCCAGCAGCCAAGGGCTAGCGGGGGGTAATGAGCAGTTCTTC; CDR3aa: CASSQGLAGGNEQFF
v_gene: TRBV6-5; abundance: -; d_gene: -; j_gene: TRBJ2-7; CDR3nt: TGTGCCAGCAGTTCCCCAGGACGGTCCTCCTACGAGCAGTACTTC; CDR3aa: CASSSPGRSSYEQYF
v_gene: TRBV6-2/TRBV6-3; abundance: -; d_gene: -; j_gene: TRBJ2-5; CDR3nt: TGTGCCAGCAGTTACCTTTCCGGAGGAGAGACCCAGTACTTC; CDR3aa: CASSYLSGGETQYF
v_gene: TRBV6-5; abundance: -; d_gene: TRBD1; j_gene: TRBJ1-1; CDR3nt: TGTGCCAGCAGTTACTCCGGGACAGGGACCACTGAAGCTTTCTTT; CDR3aa: CASSYSGTGTTEAFF
v_gene: TRBV6-5; abundance: few; d_gene: -; j_gene: TRBJ1-1; CDR3nt: TGTGCGAGCAGACGATTGAGAATGGTGACTGAAGCTTTCTTT; CDR3aa: CASRRLRMVTEAFF
v_gene: TRBV7-9; abundance: -; d_gene: -; j_gene: TRBJ2-6; CDR3nt: TGTGCCAGCAGGAAGGACAACTCTGGGGCCAACGTCCTGACTTTC; CDR3aa: CASRKDNSGANVLTF
v_gene: TRBV5-1; abundance: -; d_gene: -; j_gene: TRBJ1-2; CDR3nt: TGCGCCAGCAGCTTGGTCACAGGGAACCCGCGCTATGGCTACACCTTC; CDR3aa: CASSLVTGNPRYGYTF
v_gene: TRBV6-6; abundance: few; d_gene: TRBD1; j_gene: TRBJ1-2; CDR3nt: TGTGCCAGCAGCCCAACGACAGGGAGAGGCTACACCTTC; CDR3aa: CASSPTTGRGYTF
v_gene: TRBV4-1; abundance: -; d_gene: TRBD2; j_gene: TRBJ2-4; CDR3nt: TGCGCCAGCAGCCCACTAGCGGGGGCCCTAGCCAAAAACATTCAGTACTTC; CDR3aa: CASSPLAGALAKNIQYF
v_gene: TRBV24-1; abundance: -; d_gene: TRBD1; j_gene: TRBJ2-6; CDR3nt: TGTGCCACCAGTGATGCAACAGGGGCCTCTGGGGCCAACGTCCTGACTTTC; CDR3aa: CATSDATGASGANVLTF
v_gene: TRBV30; abundance: once; d_gene: -; j_gene: TRBJ1-1; CDR3nt: TGTGCCTGGAGTGTACTCCAGGGGCTAGACTGGACTGAAGCTTTCTTT; CDR3aa: CAWSVLQGLDWTEAFF
v_gene: TRBV5-4; abundance: -; d_gene: -; j_gene: TRBJ1-1; CDR3nt: TGTGCCAGCAGCCTAGACAGCGGGATGAACACTGAAGCTTTCTTT; CDR3aa: CASSLDSGMNTEAFF
v_gene: TRBV5-6; abundance: once; d_gene: -; j_gene: TRBJ1-2; CDR3nt: TGTGCCAGCAGCGAACTTGGGGAGGCCTTGGGTGGCTACACCTTC; CDR3aa: CASSELGEALGGYTF
v_gene: TRBV7-3; abundance: -; d_gene: -; j_gene: TRBJ2-1; CDR3nt: TGTGCCAGCAGCTTTGGGGGAGGCTCCTACAATGAGCAGTTCTTC; CDR3aa: CASSFGGGSYNEQFF
v_gene: TRBV9; abundance: -; d_gene: -; j_gene: TRBJ2-7; CDR3nt: TGTGCCAGCAGCCAAACGGGGGCTAGCTACGAGCAGTACTTC; CDR3aa: CASSQTGASYEQYF
v_gene: TRBV5-6; abundance: -; d_gene: TRBD2; j_gene: TRBJ2-1; CDR3nt: TGTGCCAGCAGCATGGGATCTAGCGGGGGGCCTTACAATGAGCAGTTCTTC; CDR3aa: CASSMGSSGGPYNEQFF
v_gene: TRBV7-2; abundance: few; d_gene: TRBD2; j_gene: TRBJ2-5; CDR3nt: TGTGCCAGTAGAAACCGAGCGGGGTCTGGGGAGACCCAGTACTTC; CDR3aa: CASRNRAGSGETQYF